The T cell receptor (beta chain) under discussion was sequenced for a study of molecular identifiers for immune sequencing clone quantification. Study-wide findings and caveats: Clones of above 20 RNA copies carried over 97% of effector molecules; in naive cells they carried under 1%. Detection of one spiked Jurkat cell's TCR RNA reportedly worked in 1 million or so naive cells.

The table lists this clonotype with many counts. Its cognate antigen is unknown. With listed TCR primers and previously described methods, bulk TCR libraries were prepared. Via MiXCR, TCRdb re-called the PCR reads, giving one row per CDR3 protein. The sample records about half a million distinct CDR3 sequences, about a fifth being singletons. CDR1 and CDR2 from the germline V gene are SGHVS and FNYEAQ. Trimming left V 1 base short and J 4 bases short, with 8 bases between. The CDR3 loop spans 13 amino acids. When naive CD8 T cells were sorted, they were gated as CD8+CD4-CCR7+CD45RA+. The chain employs TRBV7-6 and TRBJ2-7; the D is unclear. This receptor was obtained from a human donor in good health. Some libraries in this study had Jurkat cell RNA spiked in. The sequenced material came from naive CD8+ T cells from blood, with Jurkat cell RNA spiked in. Sample subset: FACS-sorted CD8+CD4-CCR7+CD45RA+ naive T cells. The CDR3 bases are TGTGCCAGCAGCTTAGGGGGTTTGTACGAGCAGTACTTC. Protein: CASSLGGLYEQYF.